The 23 T cell receptor beta chains below come from one sample, sequenced in a study of T-cell memory formation after mild COVID-19. TCRdb processed the 5' RACE reads anew with MiXCR; each CDR3 protein has one entry. Counted here are around 250,000 distinct CDR3 sequences, about a sixth occurring once; the ten biggest clones make up 20% to 25%. Source material: PBMCs or a T cell subset sorted from them (not recorded which). All receptors derive from a man between 18 and 35 years old who had mild COVID-19 (a few samples of this study predate the infection). Cell type and time point are not known.

V usage is TRBV5-1 and J usage is TRBJ1-5; TRBD1 is a possible D gene (6 bases). V was shortened by 3 bases and J by 6 bases, with 16 bases between the two germline ends. The CDR3 has 15 residues. Per the germline V gene, CDR1 is SGHRS and CDR2 is YFSETQ. CDR3 bases: TGCGCCAGCAGCTGGGGTCCCGGGACATCTCAGCCCCAGCATTTT. Its translation is CASSWGPGTSQPQHF.

This chain joins TRBV7-9 and TRBJ2-2; possibly TRBD1 or TRBD2 for D (7 bases each). CDR3 size: 15 residues. Germline CDR1 and CDR2: SEHNR and FQNEAQ (reference sequence). The germline V and J ends were trimmed by 4 bases and 6 bases, with 15 bases remaining between them. In DNA, the CDR3 is TGTGCCAGCAGCTCCCGACAGGGAGGGGCCGGGGAGCTGTTTTTT. It translates to CASSSRQGGAGELFF.

The genes are TRBV6-5 and TRBJ2-1; the D gene is possibly TRBD1 (5 bases). Trimming cost V 0 bases and J 2 bases, with 8 bases left between them. The CDR3 totals 15 residues. Germline CDR1 reads MNHEY; CDR2 reads SVGAGI. The CDR3 DNA is TGTGCCAGCAGTTACTCAGGGGTCACCTACAATGAGCAGTTCTTC. It codes for CASSYSGVTYNEQFF.

V gene TRBV14 combines with J gene TRBJ1-2, with TRBD1 identical over 11 bases. The CDR3 loop spans 12 amino acids. Germline CDR1 reads SGHDN; CDR2 reads FVKESK. The trim removed 8 bases at V and 8 bases at J, leaving 4 bases unmatched. CDR3: CASGWTGGGYTF. DNA of the CDR3: TGTGCCAGCGGCTGGACAGGGGGCGGCTACACCTTC.

This clonotype came up a few times. The chain has TRBV7-3 and TRBJ2-7; the D gene is possibly TRBD2 (5 bases). The CDR3 totals 14 residues. The germline CDR1 and CDR2 sequences are SGHTA and FQGTGA. V was clipped by 3 bases and J by 4 bases, with 13 bases between them. The CDR3 DNA sequence: TGTGCCAGCAGCTTTGGCGGGTCGTTATACGAGCAGTACTTC. Encoded protein: CASSFGGSLYEQYF.

The genes are TRBV18 and TRBJ2-1, with a tentative D call TRBD1 (5 bases). The CDR3 consists of 13 residues. Trimming took 3 bases from V and 9 from J, leaving 12 bases between them. CDR1 KGHSH and CDR2 LQKENI come from the germline V gene. CDR3 loop: CASSPQGTGEQFF. The CDR3 nucleotides are TGTGCCAGCTCACCTCAGGGAACGGGTGAGCAGTTCTTC.

The V gene is TRBV29-1, the J gene TRBJ1-2; D is unclear. The CDR3 contains 12 residues. Per the germline V gene, CDR1 is SQVTM and CDR2 is ANQGSEA. Trimming removed 5 bases at V and 8 bases at J, with 15 bases between. The CDR3 nucleotides are TGCAGCGTTAGCCCCTCAGTGGAAGGCTACACCTTC. Protein: CSVSPSVEGYTF.

This clonotype was seen more than once but under ten times. V gene TRBV18 combines with J gene TRBJ2-5; 7 bases align to TRBD2. Germline CDR1 KGHSH, CDR2 LQKENI. The CDR3 loop spans 15 amino acids. V lost 1 base, J lost 5 bases, and 7 bases stayed unmatched. The chain's CDR3 is CASSPLRGRAETQYF. DNA of the CDR3: TGTGCCAGCTCACCACTTCGAGGGAGGGCTGAGACCCAGTACTTC.

The sample holds a few counts of this clonotype. The V gene is TRBV2, the J gene TRBJ2-2, with TRBD1 matching over 7 bases. The CDR3 length is 14 residues. From germline, CDR1 is SNHLY and CDR2 FYNNEI. V dropped 6 bases and J dropped 1; count of bases not matched to a gene: 2. For the CDR3, the DNA is TGTGCCAGCAGGGACAGGAGGAACACCGGGGAGCTGTTTTTT. It codes for CASRDRRNTGELFF.

V is TRBV3-1 and J is TRBJ1-6, with D possibly matching TRBD1 (5 bases). This CDR3 has 14 residues. The V and J ends lost 0 bases and 9 bases respectively, with 9 bases between them. Germline V gives CDR1 LGHDT, CDR2 YNNKEL (reference sequence). The CDR3: CASSQDSGASPLHF. The CDR3 bases are TGTGCCAGCAGCCAAGACAGTGGGGCTTCACCCCTCCACTTT.

CDR3 protein: CASSSGLDEQFF. The CDR3 nucleotides are TGTGCCAGCAGCTCGGGACTTGATGAGCAGTTCTTC. The V and J genes are TRBV11-1 and TRBJ2-1; TRBD2 might be the D (6 bases). CDR1 is SGHAT, CDR2 FQDESV, per germline (reference sequence). The CDR3 consists of 12 residues. Trimming cost V 4 bases and J 8 bases, with 9 bases left between them.

The sample holds a few counts of this clonotype. This chain connects TRBV28 to TRBJ2-1; 8 positions match TRBD2. J lost 3 bases, V lost 1 base, and 8 bases had no gene match. CDR1 MDHEN and CDR2 SYDVKM come from the germline V gene. The CDR3 has 17 residues. DNA of the CDR3: TGTGCCAGCAGTTTATTCCATGCGGGGGGCCTCTACAATGAGCAGTTCTTC. It specifies CASSLFHAGGLYNEQFF.

This clonotype was seen a few times. The V and J genes are TRBV28 and TRBJ2-7, with D hard to call. The CDR3 contains 12 residues. Germline V gene data show CDR1 as MDHEN and CDR2 as SYDVKM. Deletions cut 5 bases from V and 4 bases from J, with 9 bases between. The CDR3 loop is CASSPRPYEQYF. CDR3 sequence (DNA): TGTGCCAGCAGTCCTCGGCCTTACGAGCAGTACTTC.

Turning to this clonotype: At one end, the junction sequence differs from germline, possibly due to a read error. V gene TRBV20-1 combines with J gene TRBJ1-4; D remains unclear. This CDR3 has 12 amino acids. Germline CDR1 and CDR2: DFQATT and SNEGSKA (reference sequence). The chain's CDR3 is CSARGSKEKLFF. DNA of the CDR3: TGCAGTGCTAGGGGCTCTAAGGAAAAACTGTTTTTT.

The sample holds a few counts of this clonotype. This sequence joins TRBV7-9 and TRBJ2-2; 8 nucleotides match TRBD2. J was trimmed by 5 bases and V by 5 bases; bases with no gene match: 7. Germline CDR1 is SEHNR and CDR2 is FQNEAQ (reference sequence). The CDR3 runs 15 residues. The CDR3 spells CASSETSGLTGELFF. The CDR3 DNA is TGTGCCAGCAGCGAAACTAGCGGCCTGACCGGGGAGCTGTTTTTT.

Only a few counts were recorded for this clonotype. The rearrangement uses TRBV7-2 and TRBJ2-7; TRBD2 agrees at 8 bases. V trimming: 4 bases; J trimming: 6 bases; junction bases outside the gene matches: 11. The length of the CDR3 is 15 residues. Per the germline V gene, CDR1 is SGHTA and CDR2 is FQGNSA. CDR3 sequence (DNA): TGTGCCAGCAGCTCCCATCCCGGGGGGGCAGCCGAGCAGTACTTC. This gives the protein CASSSHPGGAAEQYF.

The genes are TRBV5-6 and TRBJ1-5; no clear D. Germline CDR1 reads SGHDT; CDR2 reads YYEEEE. This CDR3 comprises 16 residues. Trimming stripped 3 bases from V and 0 bases from J, with 13 bases between. CDR3 protein: CASSSYETYSNQPQHF. In DNA, the CDR3 is TGTGCCAGCAGCTCGTATGAGACATATAGCAATCAGCCCCAGCATTTT.

This clonotype turned up a few times. This chain links TRBV20-1 with TRBJ2-3; 14 bases are a match to TRBD2. This CDR3 has 19 amino acids. The germline CDR1 and CDR2 sequences are DFQATT and SNEGSKA (reference sequence). J lost 5 bases, V lost 0 bases, and 13 bases had no gene match. The CDR3 sequence is CSAREPQGGTSGGRDTQYF. CDR3 sequence (DNA): TGCAGTGCTAGAGAGCCCCAAGGCGGGACTAGCGGGGGTAGAGATACGCAGTATTTT.

This clonotype was detected only a few times. The chain employs TRBV7-9 and TRBJ1-1, with 8 positions matching TRBD1. Germline-derived CDR1 and CDR2 are SEHNR and FQNEAQ (reference sequence). The V segment lost 5 bases and the J segment 3 bases; nucleotides outside the gene matches: 8. This CDR3 has 15 amino acids. CDR3: CASSRPGGRDTEAFF. The CDR3 nucleotides read TGTGCCAGCAGCCGCCCAGGGGGCCGGGACACTGAAGCTTTCTTT. Together with reference TRBV7-9 and TRBJ1-1, the CDR3 gives the full variable domain: DTGVSQNPRHKITKRGQNVTFRCDPISEHNRLYWYRQTLGQGPEFLTYFQNEAQLEKSRLLSDRFSAERPKGSFSTLEIQRTEQGDSAMYLCASSRPGGRDTEAFFGQGTRLTVV.

This clonotype has just a few counts. The genes are TRBV9 and TRBJ2-3; perhaps TRBD1 as D (5 bases). V lost 3 bases and J lost 1, with 12 bases in between. Germline V lookup: CDR1 SGDLS, CDR2 YYNGEE. This CDR3 has 15 amino acids. CDR3 coding DNA: TGTGCCAGCAGCGCACCAGGGCTCGGCACAGATACGCAGTATTTT. This gives the protein CASSAPGLGTDTQYF.

This chain joins TRBV9 and TRBJ2-7; TRBD1 or TRBD2 may be the D gene (5 bases each). Germline loops: CDR1 SGDLS, CDR2 YYNGEE. The germline V and J ends were trimmed by 3 bases and 2 bases, with 12 bases remaining between them. This CDR3 spans 14 amino acids. DNA of the CDR3: TGTGCCAGCAGCGAGTGGGACCGAGCCTACGAGCAGTACTTC. Protein: CASSEWDRAYEQYF.

The sample holds a few counts of this clonotype. V is TRBV28 and J is TRBJ1-1, with D possibly matching TRBD1 (6 bases). The V end lost 10 bases, the J end lost 1 base, and 22 bases lay between the germline ends. CDR3 size: 16 residues. CDR1 is MDHEN and CDR2 is SYDVKM in the germline V gene. CDR3 coding DNA: TGTGCCACCACATCCACTCCAGGGGATACGAACACTGAAGCTTTCTTT. Its protein is CATTSTPGDTNTEAFF.

This clonotype was recorded at least ten times. The rearrangement joins TRBV7-3 to TRBJ2-2; 7 positions agree with TRBD2. This CDR3 has 15 amino acids. J gave up 4 bases and V 4 bases, and 6 bases lay outside the gene matches. From germline, CDR1 is SGHTA and CDR2 FQGTGA. CDR3 nucleotides: TGTGCCAGCAGCTCATCGTCGGGGGGCACCGGGGAGCTGTTTTTT. This encodes CASSSSSGGTGELFF. Supplemented by reference TRBV7-3 and TRBJ2-2, the full variable domain reads GAGVSQTPSNKVTEKGKYVELRCDPISGHTALYWYRQSLGQGPEFLIYFQGTGAADDSGLPNDRFFAVRPEGSVSTLKIQRTERGDSAVYLCASSSSSGGTGELFFGEGSRLTVL.